This passage covers 31 T cell receptor beta chains from one sample sequenced in a study of spatial heterogeneity in lung cancer (dated by TCRdb to between 2019 and 2020). Interpreted using the paper, the time point label stands for: sample taken at primary tumor resection. The library was made by 5' RACE. This sample was sequenced with a NextSeq 500. TCRdb passed the public sequencing reads through fastp at Q25 and MiXCR, retaining productive beta sequences. Every CDR3 protein is listed once, alongside the most common genes and DNA of its rows. In this sample the table shows thousands of distinct CDR3 sequences, about 9% of which occur a single time. The ten most abundant clones make up roughly 9.3% of the sample. Beyond this particular receptor, the publication reports: The number of expanded intratumoral alpha and beta TCRs correlated with the tumor nonsynonymous mutation count.

These receptors lack a known antigen. The sample in question was lung tumor tissue, obtained at surgery. Every receptor here comes from a male donor with early-stage non-small cell lung cancer.

This clonotype is medium-sized. This chain uses TRBV5-4 with TRBJ2-2; D remains unclear. V lost 0 bases and J 0 bases, leaving 12 bases between the germline ends. Germline-derived CDR1 and CDR2 are SGHNT and YYREEE (reference sequence). This CDR3 is built from 17 residues. CDR3 loop: CASSLAFLGTNTGELFF. The CDR3 coding sequence is TGTGCCAGCAGCTTGGCTTTCCTTGGAACGAACACCGGGGAGCTGTTTTTT.

By share, this clonotype counts as medium-sized (0.01 to 0.1%). The gene calls are TRBV5-5 and TRBJ2-7, with D unresolved. Trimming removed 4 bases at V and 1 base at J, with 9 bases between. From germline, CDR1 is SGHKS and CDR2 YYEKEE (reference sequence). The length of the CDR3 is 13 residues. The CDR3, as DNA: TGTGCCAGCAGCCCCACAAGATCCTACGAGCAGTACTTC. The encoded protein is CASSPTRSYEQYF.

This clonotype occurred many times. CDR3 bases: TGTGCCAGCAGCTCCGGGACAGGGAGGATGTTTTTT. Its translation is CASSSGTGRMFF. The chain employs TRBV7-9 and TRBJ2-2; 9 bases agree with TRBD1. Germline V CDR1 and CDR2: SEHNR, FQNEAQ (reference sequence). There are 12 residues in the CDR3. V gave up 4 bases and J gave up 15 bases; unmatched junction bases: 6.

By sample fraction, this clonotype is medium-sized. CDR3 loop: CASSLSQGNQPQHF. DNA of the CDR3: TGTGCCAGCAGTTTATCACAGGGTAATCAGCCCCAGCATTTT. The chain uses TRBV27 and TRBJ1-5, with D tentatively TRBD1 (6 bases). CDR1 is MNHEY and CDR2 is SMNVEV in the germline V gene (reference sequence). The CDR3 consists of 14 residues. The V and J ends lost 0 bases and 4 bases respectively, with 7 bases between them.

This clonotype was recorded many times. The V and J genes are TRBV12-3 or TRBV12-4 and TRBJ2-7; tentatively, D is TRBD2 (6 bases). Deletions cut 6 bases from V and 4 bases from J, with 19 bases between. This CDR3 has 15 amino acids. The chain's CDR3 is CASSAPGEFGYEQYF. The CDR3 nucleotides read TGTGCCAGCAGCGCTCCGGGGGAGTTCGGATACGAGCAGTACTTC.

This clonotype rates as medium-sized. The chain carries TRBV19 and TRBJ2-2, with D uncertain. The CDR3 is made up of 13 amino acids. CDR1 and CDR2 (germline): LNHDA, SQIVND (reference sequence). The germline V and J ends were trimmed by 0 bases and 7 bases, with 6 bases remaining between them. DNA for the CDR3: TGTGCCAGTAGTATAGAGTACGGCGGGGAGCTGTTTTTT. Translation: CASSIEYGGELFF.

This clonotype ranks as medium-sized. The gene calls are TRBV30 and TRBJ2-2; 8 positions agree with TRBD1. The CDR3 is 15 residues long. Germline loops: CDR1 GTSNPN, CDR2 SVGIG (reference sequence). The V gene end was trimmed by 0 bases and the J gene end by 6 bases; junction bases not matched to a gene: 6. This CDR3 is CAWSVNRGLAGELFF. The CDR3 nucleotides read TGTGCCTGGAGTGTAAACAGGGGGTTGGCCGGGGAGCTGTTTTTT.

This clonotype counts as medium-sized. J is TRBJ2-3 and V is TRBV19; D possibly uses TRBD1 or TRBD2 (5 bases each). Germline CDR1 LNHDA, CDR2 SQIVND (reference sequence). V lost 4 bases, J lost 0 bases, and 11 bases lay in between. The CDR3 loop spans 15 amino acids. The CDR3 region has the DNA TGTGCCAGTAGTACCCGGGGCAGAAGCACAGATACGCAGTATTTT. Encoded protein: CASSTRGRSTDTQYF.

The chain carries TRBV19 and TRBJ2-3; perhaps TRBD1 as D (6 bases). Trimming stripped 6 bases from V and 6 bases from J, with 7 bases between. The CDR3 has 11 residues. Germline CDR1 reads LNHDA; CDR2 reads SQIVND (reference sequence). The CDR3 sequence: CASRRGDTQYF. The CDR3 DNA is TGTGCCAGTAGGAGGGGGGATACGCAGTATTTT.

In its sample, this clonotype is medium-sized (0.01 to 0.1%). The rearrangement links TRBV7-2 to TRBJ2-3; D remains ambiguous. This CDR3 has 12 residues. Trimming removed 2 bases from V and 4 bases from J, with 4 bases in between. Germline loops: CDR1 SGHTA, CDR2 FQGNSA. Here the CDR3 DNA reads TGTGCCAGCAGCTTAAGTGCAGATACGCAGTATTTT. Translation gives CASSLSADTQYF.

The chain uses TRBV30 and TRBJ1-2; possible D gene TRBD1, 5 bases. The CDR3 runs to 12 residues. V was trimmed by 0 bases and J by 8 bases, leaving 10 bases between them. Germline V gene data show CDR1 as GTSNPN and CDR2 as SVGIG (reference sequence). CDR3 amino acids: CAWSVKQGGYTF. CDR3 in DNA: TGTGCCTGGAGTGTTAAGCAGGGAGGCTACACCTTC. The variable domain in full, with the rest retrieved from reference TRBV30 and TRBJ1-2, is SQTIHQWPATLVQPVGSPLSLECTVEGTSNPNLYWYRQAAGRGLQLLFYSVGIGQISSEVPQNLSASRPQDRQFILSSKKLLLSDSGFYLCAWSVKQGGYTFGSGTRLTVV.

The table lists this clonotype with many counts. The rearrangement joins TRBV29-1 to TRBJ1-2; 8 bases are a match to TRBD1. This CDR3 has 14 residues. V lost 4 bases, J lost 5 bases, and 9 bases stayed unmatched. CDR1 SQVTM and CDR2 ANQGSEA come from the germline V gene. The chain's CDR3 is CSVGETTGAYGYTF. The CDR3 nucleotides read TGCAGCGTTGGGGAGACGACAGGGGCTTATGGCTACACCTTC.

V usage is TRBV20-1 and J usage is TRBJ2-1; TRBD1 might be the D (7 bases). The CDR3 length is 13 residues. Per germline, CDR1 DFQATT and CDR2 SNEGSKA (reference sequence). V shed 6 bases and J shed 4 bases, with 13 bases lying between them. Here the CDR3 DNA reads TGCAGTGCAGACCCAGGGGGGTACAATGAGCAGTTCTTC. This sequence encodes CSADPGGYNEQFF.

Judged by abundance, this clonotype is medium-sized. The rearrangement uses TRBV3-1 and TRBJ2-2, with 9 bases identical to TRBD1. The CDR3 is made up of 14 amino acids. V lost 6 bases to trimming and J lost 5 bases; unmatched junction nucleotides: 4. CDR1 is LGHDT and CDR2 is YNNKEL in the germline V gene (reference sequence). CDR3 amino acids: CASRHRGHTGELFF. DNA for the CDR3: TGTGCCAGCAGGCACAGGGGGCATACCGGGGAGCTGTTTTTT.

In its sample, this clonotype was seen many times. The chain recombines TRBV3-1 with TRBJ2-1, with D possibly matching TRBD1 (5 bases). Between the trimmed V and J ends, which lost 5 bases and 9 bases, there was a span of 17 bases. The CDR3 sequence is 14 residues long. Germline-derived CDR1 and CDR2 are LGHDT and YNNKEL (reference sequence). CDR3 region: CASSAWALQGEQFF. The CDR3 nucleotides read TGTGCCAGCAGCGCTTGGGCCCTCCAGGGTGAGCAGTTCTTC.

This clonotype has ten or more counts. The V and J genes are TRBV28 and TRBJ2-3; D is unresolved. Trimming removed 7 bases from V and 6 bases from J, with 14 bases in between. Germline lookup yields CDR1 MDHEN and CDR2 SYDVKM. This CDR3 is 13 amino acids long. The CDR3 here is CASTFGDKDTQYF. In nucleotides, the CDR3 is TGTGCCAGCACCTTTGGGGATAAGGATACGCAGTATTTT.

Sample share makes this clonotype medium-sized. This chain uses TRBV20-1 with TRBJ2-1; 11 positions agree with TRBD2. CDR3 length: 16 amino acids. With 2 bases clipped from V and 4 bases from J, the junction kept 7 bases outside the gene matches. In germline, CDR1 is DFQATT, CDR2 SNEGSKA (reference sequence). CDR3 sequence (DNA): TGCAGTGCTAGACCGACTAGCGGGAAATATTACAATGAGCAGTTCTTC. Protein sequence: CSARPTSGKYYNEQFF.

The chain couples TRBV7-8 to TRBJ2-4; D may be TRBD1 (7 bases). Between the trimmed V and J ends, which lost 5 bases and 6 bases, there was a span of 17 bases. The germline V gene encodes CDR1 SGHVS and CDR2 FQNEAQ. The CDR3 is 15 residues long. The DNA of the CDR3 is TGTGCCAGCAGCAACGACAGGGCCGGGGGAAACATTCAGTACTTC. It is translated as CASSNDRAGGNIQYF.

By sample fraction, this clonotype is medium-sized (0.01 to 0.1%). This chain uses TRBV20-1 with TRBJ1-5, with TRBD1 matching 8 bases. The CDR3 has 16 amino acids. CDR1 DFQATT and CDR2 SNEGSKA come from the germline V gene (reference sequence). Trimming cost V 7 bases and J 3 bases; bases outside gene matches: 14. CDR3 amino acids: CSVGSLGQGFNQPQHF. As DNA, the CDR3 is TGCAGTGTCGGTTCGCTAGGACAGGGCTTCAATCAGCCCCAGCATTTT.

This clonotype was seen many times. The chain carries TRBV5-1 and TRBJ1-1; D gene uncertain. The CDR3 totals 15 residues. CDR1 is SGHRS and CDR2 is YFSETQ in the germline V gene. Trimming removed 3 bases from V and 3 bases from J, with 15 bases in between. The CDR3 DNA reads as TGCGCCAGCAGCTCCTCCGCGCCGAGGGACACTGAAGCTTTCTTT. Protein: CASSSSAPRDTEAFF. Complete variable domain (other parts from reference TRBV5-1 and TRBJ1-1): KAGVTQTPRYLIKTRGQQVTLSCSPISGHRSVSWYQQTPGQGLQFLFEYFSETQRNKGNFPGRFSGRQFSNSRSEMNVSTLELGDSALYLCASSSSAPRDTEAFFGQGTRLTVV.

Sample share makes this clonotype large. The chain links TRBV7-9 to TRBJ2-1; perhaps D is TRBD1 or TRBD2 (6 bases each). The CDR3 has 16 amino acids. Trimming took off 2 bases at V and 8 bases at J, with 19 bases between the two ends. Germline lookup yields CDR1 SEHNR and CDR2 FQNEAQ (reference sequence). The CDR3 sequence: CASSLTGAGVVDEQFF. CDR3 sequence (DNA): TGTGCCAGCAGCTTAACGGGGGCAGGAGTCGTCGATGAGCAGTTCTTC.

By frequency in the sample, this clonotype is medium-sized (0.01 to 0.1%). V is TRBV10-3 and J is TRBJ2-2, with 11 bases lining up with TRBD1. The CDR3 sequence is 17 residues long. Germline V gives CDR1 ENHRY, CDR2 SYGVKD. V trimming: 0 bases; J trimming: 7 bases; junction bases outside the gene matches: 7. CDR3 coding DNA: TGTGCCATCAGTGAGTCAGGAGGACAGGGGGCAATCGGGGAGCTGTTTTTT. It translates to CAISESGGQGAIGELFF.

By share, this clonotype ranks as medium-sized. The chain carries TRBV2 and TRBJ2-6, with D maybe TRBD2 (5 bases). V lost 6 bases and J lost 2, with 14 bases in between. The CDR3 loop spans 16 amino acids. Germline loops: CDR1 SNHLY, CDR2 FYNNEI. The CDR3 sequence: CASSPRGGTGANVLTF. For the CDR3, the DNA is TGTGCCAGCAGCCCCCGAGGAGGTACTGGGGCCAACGTCCTGACTTTC.

This clonotype is medium-sized in the sample. V usage is TRBV6-5 and J usage is TRBJ2-7; 11 nucleotides match TRBD1. V was pared by 8 bases and J by 5 bases, with 5 bases of the junction left unmatched. CDR3 length: 13 amino acids. Germline V gene lookup returns CDR1 MNHEY and CDR2 SVGAGI. CDR3 nucleotide sequence: TGTGCCAGCCGCGGGACAGGGGGTGACGAGCAGTACTTC. It codes for CASRGTGGDEQYF.

This clonotype is medium-sized. This chain connects TRBV7-9 to TRBJ2-5; 11 nucleotides agree with TRBD2. V was pared by 5 bases and J by 4 bases, with 9 bases of the junction left unmatched. CDR1 SEHNR and CDR2 FQNEAQ come from the germline V gene (reference sequence). CDR3 length: 16 amino acids. The CDR3 sequence is CASSPVLAGGRETQYF. The DNA of the CDR3 is TGTGCCAGCAGCCCGGTGTTAGCGGGGGGGCGAGAGACCCAGTACTTC. The whole variable domain, remainder taken from reference TRBV7-9 and TRBJ2-5, is DTGVSQNPRHKITKRGQNVTFRCDPISEHNRLYWYRQTLGQGPEFLTYFQNEAQLEKSRLLSDRFSAERPKGSFSTLEIQRTEQGDSAMYLCASSPVLAGGRETQYFGPGTRLLVL.

The chain joins TRBV6-5 to TRBJ1-1, with TRBD1 as a possible D gene (5 bases). This CDR3 spans 12 amino acids. Trimming left V 7 bases short and J 3 bases short, with 9 bases between. CDR1 is MNHEY and CDR2 is SVGAGI in the germline V gene. The CDR3 reads CASMDTYTEAFF. Here the CDR3 DNA reads TGTGCCAGCATGGACACCTACACTGAAGCTTTCTTT.

The rearrangement joins TRBV6-5 to TRBJ1-6, with 8 bases fitting TRBD1. Germline V gene sequence: CDR1 MNHEY, CDR2 SVGAGI. The trim removed 6 bases at V and 7 bases at J, leaving 23 bases unmatched. The CDR3 has 20 residues. The CDR3 nucleotides are TGTGCCAGCAGGTCAGCTACCGGGACAGCTCCCAGGGGGCAAAATTCACCCCTCCACTTT. Protein product: CASRSATGTAPRGQNSPLHF.

By share of the sample, this clonotype is medium-sized. The J gene is TRBJ1-4, the V gene TRBV11-2; TRBD1 matches 9 bases. Unmatched junction bases numbered 5, after V lost 1 base and J lost 8 bases. This CDR3 has 15 amino acids. Germline V gene lookup returns CDR1 SGHAT and CDR2 FQNNGV. This chain's CDR3 is CASSLGDRDEEKLFF. The CDR3 nucleotides are TGTGCCAGCAGCTTAGGGGACAGGGATGAGGAAAAACTGTTTTTT.

In its sample, this clonotype is medium-sized. The V and J genes are TRBV6-5 and TRBJ1-2; D ambiguous. This CDR3 region has 12 residues. The V gene's germline CDR1 is MNHEY and CDR2 SVGAGI. V lost 4 bases and J 6 bases, leaving 9 bases between the germline ends. CDR3 residues: CASSSGGDGYTF. CDR3 bases: TGTGCCAGCAGTTCGGGCGGCGATGGCTACACCTTC.

In its sample, this clonotype ranks as medium-sized. The chain employs TRBV5-1 and TRBJ2-7; 12 bases are shared with TRBD1. The CDR3 extends over 14 amino acids. Germline lookup yields CDR1 SGHRS and CDR2 YFSETQ. Trimming removed 3 bases from V and 5 bases from J; junction bases left unmatched: 3. CDR3 sequence reads: CASSSGTGGDEQYF. DNA of the CDR3: TGCGCCAGCAGCTCCGGGACAGGGGGCGACGAGCAGTACTTC.

By share, this clonotype counts as medium-sized. This chain links TRBV6-5 with TRBJ1-3, with unresolved D. The CDR3 totals 17 residues. With 0 bases removed from V and 0 bases from J, the gap between germline ends came to 12 bases. Germline lookup yields CDR1 MNHEY and CDR2 SVGAGI. The CDR3 DNA follows: TGTGCCAGCAGTTACTCGCAGGAGATGAGCTCTGGAAACACCATATATTTT. Its translation: CASSYSQEMSSGNTIYF.